This TCR beta chain was sequenced in a study of beta chain features in type 1 diabetes. Expressed TCRB transcripts got sequenced, as all isolated RNA was reverse transcribed. Repertoires were generated with immunoSEQ multiplex PCR, while TCRdb's copy carries only in-frame clones and drops some. The sample includes 160,000 or so clones, approximately 9.1% seen only once; the top ten take 0.7%. The CDR3 consists of 12 residues. V shed 4 bases, J shed 3 bases, and the junction held 3 bases outside the gene matches. The germline CDR1 and CDR2 sequences are GTSNPN and SVGIG (reference sequence). Points from the study as a whole: TCRB CDR3s from Type 1 diabetes patients were moderately but significantly shorter in all four CD4+ subsets.

To note about this clone: Its antigen is unidentified.

Sequencing used central memory CD4+ T cells from blood. This receptor was obtained from a woman aged 25 to 39 with type 1 diabetes. The chain employs TRBV30 and TRBJ2-7; TRBD1 matches at 7 bases. The CDR3 DNA reads TGTGCCTGGAAGGGACAGTTCTACGAGCAGTACTTC. Translated, it gives CAWKGQFYEQYF.